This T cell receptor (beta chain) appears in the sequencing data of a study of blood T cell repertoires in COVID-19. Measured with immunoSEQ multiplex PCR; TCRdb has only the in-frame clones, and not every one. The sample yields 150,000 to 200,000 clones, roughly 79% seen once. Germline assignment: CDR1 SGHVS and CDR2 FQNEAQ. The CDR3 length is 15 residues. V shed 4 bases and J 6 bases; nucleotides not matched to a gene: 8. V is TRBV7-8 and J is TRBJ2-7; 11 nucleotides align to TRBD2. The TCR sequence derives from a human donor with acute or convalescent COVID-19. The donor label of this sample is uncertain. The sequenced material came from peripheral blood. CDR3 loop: CASSSTSGSSGEQYF. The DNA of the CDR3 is TGTGCCAGCAGCTCCACTAGCGGGAGTTCAGGCGAGCAGTACTTC.